A selection of T cell receptor beta chains follows, all from one sample in a study of T-cell memory formation after mild COVID-19. In TCRdb, the 5' RACE reads were re-called with MiXCR into one record per CDR3 protein. Among about 190,000 distinct CDR3 sequences listed, 15% to 20% were seen once. Sequenced: PBMCs or a T cell subset sorted from them (not recorded which). All receptors derive from an adult woman who had mild COVID-19 (a few samples of this study predate the infection). Cell type and time point are not known. Both conserved end residues are part of each CDR3. D genes are given only for firm matches. Clone size is given for some rows only: seen once, a few or many times, or a class if the clone is expanded.

D gene	clone size	V gene	J gene	CDR3 protein	CDR3 DNA
.	.	TRBV7-9	TRBJ2-6	CASSSPGRANVLTF	TGTGCCAGCAGCTCGCCAGGGAGGGCCAACGTCCTGACTTTC
.	few	TRBV20-1	TRBJ1-2	CSATRIAAGYTF	TGCAGTGCTACTCGTATCGCTGCCGGCTACACCTTC
.	few	TRBV5-1	TRBJ2-1	CASSLRANNEQFF	TGCGCCAGCAGCTTGAGGGCGAACAATGAGCAGTTCTTC
.	.	TRBV18	TRBJ2-5	CASSLQASKETQYF	TGTGCCAGCTCCCTTCAGGCGTCTAAAGAGACCCAGTACTTC
.	few	TRBV5-1	TRBJ1-1	CASSPGTNLNTEAFF	TGCGCCAGCAGCCCCGGGACAAATCTGAACACTGAAGCTTTCTTT
.	once	TRBV12-3/TRBV12-4	TRBJ1-2	CASRRFSTATNYGYTF	TGTGCCAGCCGCCGGTTTTCGACAGCCACCAACTATGGCTACACCTTC
.	few	TRBV9	TRBJ2-3	CASSQHRDFFKDTQYF	TGTGCCAGCAGCCAACACAGGGATTTTTTTAAGGATACGCAGTATTTT
TRBD1	few	TRBV10-3	TRBJ1-5	CAISEGQGGNQPQHF	TGTGCCATCAGTGAGGGACAGGGAGGCAATCAGCCCCAGCATTTT
.	.	TRBV6-5	TRBJ2-7	CASRPLTHLTGSRFYEQYF	TGTGCCAGCAGACCTCTCACGCACTTGACAGGATCCCGGTTCTACGAGCAGTACTTC
TRBD2	many	TRBV7-9	TRBJ2-1	CASSLDLAGGVFF	TGTGCCAGCAGCTTAGATTTAGCGGGAGGGGTGTTCTTC
TRBD1	many	TRBV5-5	TRBJ1-2	CASSFVTGNNYGYTF	TGTGCCAGCAGCTTTGTGACAGGGAATAACTATGGCTACACCTTC
.	.	TRBV7-2	TRBJ2-2	CASSLDRLRTGEMFF	TGTGCCAGCAGCTTAGACAGGTTACGCACCGGGGAGATGTTTTTT
TRBD2	.	TRBV20-1	TRBJ2-7	CSALSGGAYEQYF	TGCAGTGCCCTTAGCGGGGGGGCCTACGAGCAGTACTTC
TRBD1	.	TRBV12-3/TRBV12-4	TRBJ1-5	CASSFWTGAGQPQHF	TGTGCCAGCAGTTTCTGGACAGGGGCGGGTCAGCCCCAGCATTTT
.	few	TRBV20-1	TRBJ1-5	CSAILSGLNQPQHF	TGCAGTGCAATTCTTTCTGGTCTCAATCAGCCCCAGCATTTT
.	.	TRBV4-3	TRBJ1-2	CASSQDLGPREKGYGYTF	TGCGCCAGCAGCCAAGATTTAGGGCCCAGGGAAAAAGGCTATGGCTACACCTTC
.	.	TRBV29-1	TRBJ2-7	CSVVEISSREQYF	TGCAGCGTTGTTGAGATAAGCTCGCGCGAGCAGTACTTC
.	.	TRBV4-3	TRBJ1-4	CASSQTPGGAKREKLFF	TGCGCCAGCAGCCAAACCCCCGGTGGGGCTAAGAGGGAAAAACTGTTTTTT
.	many	TRBV5-1	TRBJ2-7	CASSPSGQTYEQYF	TGCGCCAGCAGCCCTAGCGGACAGACCTACGAGCAGTACTTC
TRBD1	.	TRBV7-2	TRBJ2-1	CASSHLPGQTYNEQFF	TGTGCCAGCTCACACCTCCCGGGACAGACCTACAATGAGCAGTTCTTC
.	many	TRBV5-1	TRBJ2-5	CASSYEGGWETQYF	TGCGCCAGCAGCTACGAGGGGGGATGGGAGACCCAGTACTTC
.	few	TRBV2	TRBJ2-7	CASGRGGYEQYF	TGTGCCAGCGGCCGGGGAGGCTACGAGCAGTACTTC
.	.	TRBV11-2	TRBJ2-1	CASSFSLYNEQFF	TGTGCCAGCAGCTTTAGCCTGTACAATGAGCAGTTCTTC
.	few	TRBV6-2/TRBV6-3	TRBJ2-7	CASSNRYEQYF	TGTGCCAGCAGTAACAGATACGAGCAGTACTTC
TRBD2	few	TRBV5-1	TRBJ2-7	CASSPGTSGGSYAYEQYF	TGCGCCAGCAGCCCCGGGACTAGCGGAGGATCCTATGCTTACGAGCAGTACTTC
TRBD1	.	TRBV7-9	TRBJ2-7	CASSHGTGAYEQYF	TGTGCCAGCAGCCATGGGACAGGGGCGTACGAGCAGTACTTC
.	few	TRBV5-1	TRBJ2-1	CALRASIYNEQFF	TGCGCTCTTAGGGCATCCATTTACAATGAGCAGTTCTTC
.	few	TRBV24-1	TRBJ2-3	CATSDRRDSGDTQYF	TGTGCCACCAGTGACCGCCGGGACTCTGGGGATACGCAGTATTTT
.	.	TRBV7-2	TRBJ2-7	CASSLSGGAGDSYEQYF	TGTGCCAGCAGCTTATCCGGTGGGGCCGGGGACTCCTACGAGCAGTACTTC
TRBD1	.	TRBV4-1	TRBJ2-4	CASSLGQGKNIQYF	TGCGCCAGCAGCCTGGGACAGGGGAAAAACATTCAGTACTTC
.	.	TRBV7-2	TRBJ1-3	CASSLSWGGNTIYF	TGTGCCAGCAGCTTAAGCTGGGGAGGAAACACCATATATTTT
TRBD1	.	TRBV15	TRBJ2-4	CATSRQDRGLDIQYF	TGTGCCACCAGCAGACAGGACAGGGGGCTAGACATTCAGTACTTC
.	.	TRBV20-1	TRBJ2-7	CSARGTRGSSYEQYF	TGCAGTGCTAGAGGCACCCGGGGAAGCTCCTACGAGCAGTACTTC
.	.	TRBV29-1	TRBJ2-1	CSAPREQYNEQFF	TGCAGCGCCCCAAGGGAGCAGTACAATGAGCAGTTCTTC
.	few	TRBV2	TRBJ2-3	CASSETGVPDTQYF	TGTGCCAGCAGTGAAACGGGGGTTCCAGATACGCAGTACTTT
.	.	TRBV6-5	TRBJ2-5	CASHPQPRGRQETQYF	TGTGCCAGCCACCCCCAGCCCAGAGGACGCCAAGAGACCCAGTACTTC
TRBD2	.	TRBV20-1	TRBJ2-7	CSAQSGTRAYF	TGCAGTGCCCAGTCCGGGACTAGAGCGTACTTC
.	many	TRBV7-2	TRBJ2-3	CASSLGMGTADTQYF	TGTGCCAGCAGCTTAGGAATGGGGACCGCAGATACGCAGTATTTT
.	.	TRBV18	TRBJ2-7	CASSPTATSYEQYF	TGTGCCAGCTCACCGACAGCGACCTCCTACGAGCAGTACTTC
.	few	TRBV12-3/TRBV12-4	TRBJ2-5	CASSFYRGVHQETQYF	TGTGCCAGCAGTTTCTATAGGGGGGTTCACCAAGAGACCCAGTACTTC
TRBD1	many	TRBV5-1	TRBJ1-1	CASSFQGAEAFF	TGCGCCAGCAGCTTCCAGGGGGCTGAAGCTTTCTTT
TRBD1	few	TRBV6-5	TRBJ1-5	CASSSGQVSNQPQHF	TGTGCCAGCAGTTCCGGACAGGTCAGCAATCAGCCCCAGCATTTT
TRBD1	.	TRBV20-1	TRBJ1-5	CSAKLTGGEGNQPQHF	TGCAGTGCTAAACTTACAGGGGGCGAGGGCAATCAGCCCCAGCATTTT
.	few	TRBV20-1	TRBJ1-1	CSARLANTEAFF	TGCAGTGCTAGACTAGCGAACACTGAAGCTTTCTTT
.	few	TRBV6-6	TRBJ1-2	CASRTGTYGYTF	TGTGCCAGCAGAACGGGGACCTATGGCTACACCTTC
.	few	TRBV27	TRBJ1-1	CATRTDKNTEAFF	TGTGCCACAAGGACTGACAAGAACACTGAAGCTTTCTTT
.	.	TRBV2	TRBJ1-3	CASGRWVEDTIYF	TGTGCCAGCGGCCGATGGGTAGAAGACACCATATATTTT
.	few	TRBV5-1	TRBJ1-3	CASSSAGSSGNTIYF	TGCGCCAGCAGCTCGGCAGGGAGTTCTGGAAACACCATATATTTT
TRBD2	few	TRBV29-1	TRBJ2-3	CSVGLAGGPVDTQYF	TGCAGCGTTGGACTAGCGGGAGGGCCAGTTGATACGCAGTATTTT
.	.	TRBV10-3	TRBJ2-2	CAISDSRGANTGELFF	TGTGCCATCAGTGACAGCAGGGGGGCGAACACCGGGGAGCTGTTTTTT
TRBD2	.	TRBV24-1	TRBJ2-1	CATSDPSGRSNEQFF	TGTGCCACCAGTGACCCTAGCGGGAGAAGCAATGAGCAGTTCTTC
TRBD1	.	TRBV5-6	TRBJ2-5	CASSRRGRGETQYF	TGTGCCAGCAGCCGCAGGGGGCGCGGGGAGACCCAGTACTTC
.	.	TRBV12-3/TRBV12-4	TRBJ2-5	CASIVGGQETQYF	TGTGCCAGCATTGTGGGGGGACAAGAGACCCAGTACTTC
.	few	TRBV20-1	TRBJ1-2	CSARGHYGYTF	TGCAGTGCTAGAGGCCACTATGGCTACACCTTC
.	few	TRBV5-4	TRBJ2-3	CASSPIGSARNTQYF	TGTGCCAGCAGCCCAATCGGCTCCGCGAGGAATACGCAGTATTTT
.	few	TRBV19	TRBJ1-1	CASSIADSEAFF	TGTGCCAGTAGTATAGCAGACTCTGAAGCTTTCTTT
.	many	TRBV7-3	TRBJ2-3	CASSTGGNTDTQYF	TGTGCCAGCAGCACCGGTGGGAACACAGATACGCAGTATTTT
TRBD1	.	TRBV7-6	TRBJ2-5	CASSFGQGHRETQYF	TGTGCCAGCAGCTTCGGACAGGGCCACAGGGAGACCCAGTACTTC
TRBD1	few	TRBV20-1	TRBJ1-1	CSARGFTGGTEAFF	TGCAGTGCTAGAGGTTTTACAGGGGGCACTGAAGCTTTCTTT
.	.	TRBV18	TRBJ1-2	CASSPAGAILNYGYTF	TGTGCCAGCTCACCGGCAGGGGCTATCCTTAACTATGGCTACACCTTC